This is a list of T cell receptor beta chains from one sample in a study of shared clonotypes between healthy human individuals. Data came from immunoSEQ multiplex PCR; TCRdb stores just in-frame clones and leaves some out. Of over a million clones listed, roughly 74% are singletons. The sample was memory CD4+ T cells from PBMCs. The receptors derive from a man aged 18-30 years in good health. Some clones in this sample may be carry-over from other donors' samples. Each CDR3 is given with its conserved first and last residue. A D gene is named only where the DNA matches it firmly. Rows give clone size only sometimes, using once, few, many, or a class for an expanded clone.

v_call: TRBV7-9; d_call: .; clone_size: .; j_call: TRBJ2-7; cdr3_aa: CASSLHGSVYEQYF; cdr3_nt: TGTGCCAGCAGCTTACACGGGAGCGTCTACGAGCAGTACTTC
v_call: TRBV4-2; d_call: TRBD2; clone_size: few; j_call: TRBJ2-2; cdr3_aa: CASSRQTGTSGSPGELFF; cdr3_nt: TGTGCCAGCAGCCGGCAAACAGGGACTAGCGGGAGTCCCGGGGAGCTGTTTTTT
v_call: TRBV6-5; d_call: TRBD2; clone_size: .; j_call: TRBJ2-7; cdr3_aa: CASKRSGRPYEQYF; cdr3_nt: TGTGCCAGCAAAAGAAGCGGGAGGCCCTACGAGCAGTACTTC
v_call: TRBV7-9; d_call: TRBD1; clone_size: once; j_call: TRBJ2-5; cdr3_aa: CASSLTRGTGEETQYF; cdr3_nt: TGTGCCAGCAGCTTAACCCGGGGGACAGGGGAAGAGACCCAGTACTTC
v_call: TRBV6-5; d_call: .; clone_size: many; j_call: TRBJ2-7; cdr3_aa: CASRRRDIYEQYF; cdr3_nt: TGTGCCAGCAGACGAAGGGACATATACGAGCAGTACTTC
v_call: TRBV6-1; d_call: .; clone_size: once; j_call: TRBJ2-2; cdr3_aa: CASMVQSNTGELFF; cdr3_nt: TGTGCCAGCATGGTTCAGTCGAACACCGGGGAGCTGTTTTTT
v_call: TRBV6-6; d_call: TRBD1; clone_size: .; j_call: TRBJ1-2; cdr3_aa: CASRRQGARDGYTF; cdr3_nt: TGTGCCAGCCGTAGGCAGGGGGCGCGGGATGGCTACACCTTC
v_call: TRBV7-2; d_call: .; clone_size: .; j_call: TRBJ2-7; cdr3_aa: CASSLGRPYEQYF; cdr3_nt: TGTGCCAGCAGCTTGGGGCGTCCCTACGAGCAGTACTTC
v_call: TRBV28; d_call: TRBD2; clone_size: .; j_call: TRBJ2-1; cdr3_aa: CASSLLTSGRPDNEQFF; cdr3_nt: TGTGCCAGCAGTTTACTGACTAGCGGGAGACCAGACAATGAGCAGTTCTTC
v_call: TRBV9; d_call: .; clone_size: .; j_call: TRBJ1-1; cdr3_aa: CASSVVDRYTEAFF; cdr3_nt: TGTGCCAGCAGCGTAGTTGACCGATACACTGAAGCTTTCTTT
v_call: TRBV18; d_call: TRBD2; clone_size: few; j_call: TRBJ2-2; cdr3_aa: CASSPLASGYTGELFF; cdr3_nt: TGTGCCAGCTCACCACTCGCTAGCGGTTACACCGGGGAGCTGTTTTTT
v_call: TRBV28; d_call: TRBD1; clone_size: .; j_call: TRBJ2-7; cdr3_aa: CASSLTGTGRDYEQYF; cdr3_nt: TGTGCCAGCAGTCTTACAGGGACAGGGAGAGACTACGAGCAGTACTTC
v_call: TRBV5-1; d_call: .; clone_size: .; j_call: TRBJ2-2; cdr3_aa: CASSLGVTDYTGELFF; cdr3_nt: TGCGCCAGCAGCTTGGGGGTGACAGATTACACCGGGGAGCTGTTTTTT
v_call: TRBV9; d_call: .; clone_size: .; j_call: TRBJ2-1; cdr3_aa: CASSGTPLYNEQFF; cdr3_nt: TGTGCCAGCAGCGGAACCCCACTCTACAATGAGCAGTTCTTC
v_call: TRBV5-6; d_call: .; clone_size: .; j_call: TRBJ2-1; cdr3_aa: CASSFEAERRYNEQFF; cdr3_nt: TGTGCCAGCAGCTTCGAGGCCGAGCGTCGATACAATGAGCAGTTCTTC
v_call: TRBV5-1; d_call: TRBD2; clone_size: .; j_call: TRBJ2-1; cdr3_aa: CASSQGLAGGAKFF; cdr3_nt: TGCGCCAGCAGTCAAGGACTAGCGGGAGGGGCCAAGTTCTTC
v_call: TRBV21-1; d_call: .; clone_size: .; j_call: TRBJ2-1; cdr3_aa: CASSNRGTRGKYNEQFF; cdr3_nt: TGTGCCAGCAGCAACCGAGGGACTCGGGGAAAATACAATGAGCAGTTCTTC
v_call: TRBV27; d_call: .; clone_size: .; j_call: TRBJ1-5; cdr3_aa: CASSPGRAQPQHF; cdr3_nt: TGTGCCAGCAGTCCAGGACGGGCCCAGCCCCAGCATTTT
v_call: TRBV4-2; d_call: .; clone_size: .; j_call: TRBJ2-7; cdr3_aa: CASSQEGAPAAQYF; cdr3_nt: TGTGCCAGCAGCCAAGAGGGGGCGCCAGCTGCGCAGTACTTC
v_call: TRBV4-3; d_call: .; clone_size: once; j_call: TRBJ1-2; cdr3_aa: CASSPRDRGGYTF; cdr3_nt: TGCGCCAGCAGCCCCCGGGACCGGGGAGGCTACACCTTC
v_call: TRBV30; d_call: TRBD1; clone_size: .; j_call: TRBJ1-5; cdr3_aa: CAWSSSGTGGNQPQHF; cdr3_nt: TGTGCCTGGAGTTCCTCCGGGACAGGGGGAAATCAGCCCCAGCATTTT
v_call: TRBV12-5; d_call: TRBD2; clone_size: .; j_call: TRBJ2-1; cdr3_aa: CASGSGTSGMEEQFF; cdr3_nt: TGTGCTAGTGGGTCCGGGACTAGCGGGATGGAGGAGCAGTTCTTC
v_call: TRBV5-6; d_call: .; clone_size: .; j_call: TRBJ2-3; cdr3_aa: CASSYRVVGTDTQYF; cdr3_nt: TGTGCCAGCAGCTACAGGGTGGTTGGCACAGATACGCAGTATTTT
v_call: TRBV2; d_call: TRBD1; clone_size: many; j_call: TRBJ2-1; cdr3_aa: CASSKGQEASYNEQFF; cdr3_nt: TGTGCCAGCAGCAAGGGACAGGAAGCCTCCTACAATGAGCAGTTCTTC
v_call: TRBV9; d_call: .; clone_size: .; j_call: TRBJ1-3; cdr3_aa: CASSADGGSGNTIYF; cdr3_nt: TGTGCCAGCAGCGCGGACGGAGGCTCTGGAAACACCATATATTTT
v_call: TRBV27; d_call: TRBD1; clone_size: once; j_call: TRBJ2-7; cdr3_aa: CATHPLGQTYEQYF; cdr3_nt: TGTGCCACTCACCCTTTGGGACAGACCTACGAGCAGTACTTC
v_call: TRBV18; d_call: .; clone_size: .; j_call: TRBJ1-1; cdr3_aa: CASSPPGGQMNTEAFF; cdr3_nt: TGTGCCAGCTCACCACCCGGCGGGCAAATGAACACTGAAGCTTTCTTT
v_call: TRBV2; d_call: .; clone_size: .; j_call: TRBJ2-3; cdr3_aa: CASRRRPTDTQYF; cdr3_nt: TGTGCCTCCCGGAGGAGGCCCACAGATACGCAGTATTTT
v_call: TRBV30; d_call: .; clone_size: .; j_call: TRBJ2-1; cdr3_aa: CACDMSSYNEQFF; cdr3_nt: TGTGCCTGCGACATGAGCTCCTACAATGAGCAGTTCTTC
v_call: TRBV9; d_call: .; clone_size: once; j_call: TRBJ2-1; cdr3_aa: CASSVFLAEDSNEQFF; cdr3_nt: TGTGCCAGCAGCGTATTTCTAGCCGAGGACTCCAATGAGCAGTTCTTC
v_call: TRBV19; d_call: TRBD1; clone_size: .; j_call: TRBJ1-2; cdr3_aa: CASNRQGSGYTF; cdr3_nt: TGTGCCAGTAACCGACAGGGGTCCGGCTACACCTTC
v_call: TRBV30; d_call: .; clone_size: .; j_call: TRBJ2-7; cdr3_aa: CAWSMGPYEQYF; cdr3_nt: TGTGCCTGGAGTATGGGACCCTACGAGCAGTACTTC
v_call: TRBV5-1; d_call: .; clone_size: once; j_call: TRBJ2-5; cdr3_aa: CASSLFSAPQETQYF; cdr3_nt: TGCGCCAGCAGCTTATTTAGCGCCCCCCAAGAGACCCAGTACTTC
v_call: TRBV30; d_call: TRBD2; clone_size: .; j_call: TRBJ2-1; cdr3_aa: CAWSESGTSVNNEQFF; cdr3_nt: TGTGCCTGGAGTGAATCCGGGACTAGCGTCAACAATGAGCAGTTCTTC
v_call: TRBV30; d_call: .; clone_size: .; j_call: TRBJ1-4; cdr3_aa: CASPNPANEKLFF; cdr3_nt: TGTGCCTCCCCGAACCCGGCTAATGAAAAACTGTTTTTT
v_call: TRBV25-1; d_call: TRBD2; clone_size: .; j_call: TRBJ2-5; cdr3_aa: CASSGDRETSGRSETQYF; cdr3_nt: TGTGCCAGCAGTGGGGACAGAGAGACTAGCGGGAGATCAGAGACCCAGTACTTC
v_call: TRBV9; d_call: TRBD2; clone_size: .; j_call: TRBJ2-3; cdr3_aa: CASSVASGSRYGTDTQYF; cdr3_nt: TGTGCCAGCAGCGTAGCTAGCGGGAGTCGTTACGGCACAGATACGCAGTATTTT
v_call: TRBV7-2; d_call: .; clone_size: .; j_call: TRBJ2-1; cdr3_aa: CASSPANGEQFF; cdr3_nt: TGTGCCAGCAGCCCCGCTAACGGTGAGCAGTTCTTC
v_call: TRBV21-1; d_call: .; clone_size: .; j_call: TRBJ2-7; cdr3_aa: CASIKDGIRQYEQYF; cdr3_nt: TGTGCCAGCATAAAGGACGGCATCCGTCAATACGAGCAGTACTTC
v_call: TRBV30; d_call: .; clone_size: few; j_call: TRBJ1-5; cdr3_aa: CAWSVASNQPQHF; cdr3_nt: TGTGCCTGGAGTGTCGCTAGCAATCAGCCCCAGCATTTT
v_call: TRBV5-4; d_call: .; clone_size: .; j_call: TRBJ1-3; cdr3_aa: CASSLGGAGSTIYF; cdr3_nt: TGTGCCAGCAGCTTGGGGGGAGCTGGAAGCACCATATATTTT
v_call: TRBV5-4; d_call: TRBD2; clone_size: .; j_call: TRBJ2-3; cdr3_aa: CASSSGRGRGTDTQYF; cdr3_nt: TGTGCCAGCAGCTCGGGGCGCGGGAGAGGCACAGATACGCAGTATTTT
v_call: TRBV4-1; d_call: .; clone_size: many; j_call: TRBJ1-5; cdr3_aa: CASSRGTRTSNQPQHF; cdr3_nt: TGCGCCAGCAGCCGAGGGACCCGAACAAGCAATCAGCCCCAGCATTTT
v_call: TRBV4-2; d_call: .; clone_size: .; j_call: TRBJ2-5; cdr3_aa: CASSQDRGRSETQYF; cdr3_nt: TGTGCCAGCAGCCAGGACAGAGGCCGATCGGAGACCCAGTACTTC
v_call: TRBV7-2; d_call: TRBD1; clone_size: .; j_call: TRBJ2-5; cdr3_aa: CASQVSGGRETQYF; cdr3_nt: TGTGCCAGCCAGGTCTCAGGGGGTCGTGAGACCCAGTACTTC
v_call: TRBV7-2; d_call: TRBD2; clone_size: once; j_call: TRBJ2-3; cdr3_aa: CASSLVASGRTDTQYF; cdr3_nt: TGTGCCAGCAGCTTAGTGGCTAGCGGTCGCACAGATACGCAGTATTTT
v_call: TRBV5-1; d_call: TRBD1; clone_size: .; j_call: TRBJ2-3; cdr3_aa: CASSLRQGPRTDTQYF; cdr3_nt: TGCGCCAGCAGCTTGAGACAGGGTCCACGCACAGATACGCAGTATTTT
v_call: TRBV7-2; d_call: .; clone_size: .; j_call: TRBJ1-4; cdr3_aa: CASSYSPNEKLFF; cdr3_nt: TGTGCCAGCAGCTACAGCCCTAATGAAAAACTGTTTTTT
v_call: TRBV29-1; d_call: .; clone_size: few; j_call: TRBJ1-4; cdr3_aa: CSVEGGREDNEKLFF; cdr3_nt: TGCAGCGTTGAAGGTGGGAGGGAGGATAATGAAAAACTGTTTTTT
v_call: TRBV6-5; d_call: .; clone_size: .; j_call: TRBJ1-2; cdr3_aa: CASSYSLGIYGYTF; cdr3_nt: TGTGCCAGCAGTTACTCGTTGGGGATCTATGGCTACACCTTC
v_call: TRBV11-2; d_call: TRBD1; clone_size: .; j_call: TRBJ2-3; cdr3_aa: CASSTAGGSGTDTQYF; cdr3_nt: TGTGCCAGCAGCACGGCAGGGGGCTCGGGCACAGATACGCAGTATTTT
v_call: TRBV5-1; d_call: .; clone_size: once; j_call: TRBJ2-5; cdr3_aa: CASTQTGWGKETQYF; cdr3_nt: TGCGCCAGCACCCAAACCGGGTGGGGGAAAGAGACCCAGTACTTC
v_call: TRBV7-2; d_call: TRBD2; clone_size: .; j_call: TRBJ2-1; cdr3_aa: CASSLGLAGKGLF; cdr3_nt: TGTGCCAGCAGCTTAGGCCTAGCGGGGAAGGGACTCTTC